This entry is about one T cell receptor beta chain. Sequencing was performed with immunoSEQ multiplex PCR; in TCRdb, only in-frame clones are kept and a portion is missing. The sample contains 300,000 to 400,000 clones, around 89% of which appear only once. The data were taken from a study of blood T cell repertoires in COVID-19. The receptor's source is a woman in her forties or fifties with active or convalescent COVID-19. The sequenced sample was peripheral blood.

CDR3 region: CASSQQGHGLEKSEAFF. CDR3 bases: TGCGCCAGCAGCCAGCAAGGACACGGTCTAGAAAAGAGTGAAGCTTTCTTT. The rearrangement uses TRBV4-1 and TRBJ1-1, with D possibly TRBD1 on 5 matching bases. The germline V and J ends were trimmed by 3 bases and 7 bases, with 24 bases remaining between them. Germline CDR1 reads MGHRA; CDR2 reads YSYEKL. This CDR3 contains 17 residues.